The T cell receptor beta chain under discussion was sequenced for a study of blood T cell repertoires in COVID-19. Study-wide background: The United States, Italy and Spain provided the acute and convalescent COVID-19 samples. T cells, B-cell-depleted T cells, or PBMCs supplied cDNA or gDNA.

The J segment lost 9 bases and the V segment lost 5 bases, leaving 7 bases of the junction unmatched. Germline V CDR1 and CDR2: SGHTA, FQGNSA. The CDR3 runs 14 residues. In the source study's methods: The assay estimated nucleated cells by amplifying reference gene primers. Some clones are missing from TCRdb's copy, which holds only in-frame ones; the method was immunoSEQ multiplex PCR. The V and J calls and clone size were taken over from that table, and D and trimming were inferred from the DNA. The sample records 68,000 or so clones, 89% being singletons. The chain employs TRBV7-2 and TRBJ2-1; 10 bases are a match to TRBD2. This receptor was identified in a man aged 45-65 years with active COVID-19. Sequencing input: peripheral blood. The CDR3 bases are TGTGCCAGCAGCACTCAATCTAGCGGGGGTGAGCAGTTCTTC. Amino acid sequence: CASSTQSSGGEQFF.